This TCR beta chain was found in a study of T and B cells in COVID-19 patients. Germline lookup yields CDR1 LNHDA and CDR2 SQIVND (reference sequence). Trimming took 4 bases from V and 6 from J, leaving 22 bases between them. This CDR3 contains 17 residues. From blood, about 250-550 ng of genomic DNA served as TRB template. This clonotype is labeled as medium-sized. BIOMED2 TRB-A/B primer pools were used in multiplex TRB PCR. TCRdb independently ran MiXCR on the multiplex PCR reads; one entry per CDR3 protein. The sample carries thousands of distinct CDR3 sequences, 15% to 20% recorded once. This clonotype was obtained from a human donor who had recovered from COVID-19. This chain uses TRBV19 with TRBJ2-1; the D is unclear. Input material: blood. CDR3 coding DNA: TGTGCCAGTAGTACTTGGACGCCCGGACGCGGTTCCAATGAGCAGTTCTTC. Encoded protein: CASSTWTPGRGSNEQFF.